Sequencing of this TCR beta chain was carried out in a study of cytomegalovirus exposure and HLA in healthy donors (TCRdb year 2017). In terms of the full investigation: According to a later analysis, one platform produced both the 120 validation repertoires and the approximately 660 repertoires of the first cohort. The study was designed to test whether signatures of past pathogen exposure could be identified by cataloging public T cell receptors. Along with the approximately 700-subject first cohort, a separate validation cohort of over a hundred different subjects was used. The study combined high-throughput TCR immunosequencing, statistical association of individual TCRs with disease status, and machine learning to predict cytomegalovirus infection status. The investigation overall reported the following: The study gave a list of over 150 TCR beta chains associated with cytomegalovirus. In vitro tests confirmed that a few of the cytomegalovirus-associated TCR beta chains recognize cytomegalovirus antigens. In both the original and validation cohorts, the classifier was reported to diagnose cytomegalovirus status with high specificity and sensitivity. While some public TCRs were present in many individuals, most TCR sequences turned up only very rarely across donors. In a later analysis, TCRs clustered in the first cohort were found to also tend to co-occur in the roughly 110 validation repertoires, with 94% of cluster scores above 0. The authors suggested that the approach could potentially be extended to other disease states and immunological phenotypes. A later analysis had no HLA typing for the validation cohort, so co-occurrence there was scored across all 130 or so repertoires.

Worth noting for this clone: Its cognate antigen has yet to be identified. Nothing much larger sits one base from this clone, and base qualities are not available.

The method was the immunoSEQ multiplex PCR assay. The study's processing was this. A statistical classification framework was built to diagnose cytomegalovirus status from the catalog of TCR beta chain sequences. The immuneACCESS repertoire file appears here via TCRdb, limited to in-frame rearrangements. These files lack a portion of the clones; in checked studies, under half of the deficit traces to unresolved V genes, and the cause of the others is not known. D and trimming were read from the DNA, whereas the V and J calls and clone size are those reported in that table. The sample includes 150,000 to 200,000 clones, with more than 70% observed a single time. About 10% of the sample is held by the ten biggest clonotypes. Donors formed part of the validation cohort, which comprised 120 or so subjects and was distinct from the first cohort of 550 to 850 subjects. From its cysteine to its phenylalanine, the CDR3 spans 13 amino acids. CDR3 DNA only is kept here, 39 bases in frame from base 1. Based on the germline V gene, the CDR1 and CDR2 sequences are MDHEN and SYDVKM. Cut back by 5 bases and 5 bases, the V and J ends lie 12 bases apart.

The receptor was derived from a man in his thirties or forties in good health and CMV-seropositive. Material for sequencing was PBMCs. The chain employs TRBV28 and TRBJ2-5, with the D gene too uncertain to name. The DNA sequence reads TGTGCCAGCAGTCTCCTGGTCCGGGAGACCCAGTACTTC. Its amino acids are CASSLLVRETQYF. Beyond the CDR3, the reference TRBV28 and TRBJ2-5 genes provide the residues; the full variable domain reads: DVKVTQSSRYLVKRTGEKVFLECVQDMDHENMFWYRQDPGLGLRLIYFSYDVKMKEKGDIPEGYSVSREKKERFSLILESASTNQTSMYLCASSLLVRETQYFGPGTRLLVL.